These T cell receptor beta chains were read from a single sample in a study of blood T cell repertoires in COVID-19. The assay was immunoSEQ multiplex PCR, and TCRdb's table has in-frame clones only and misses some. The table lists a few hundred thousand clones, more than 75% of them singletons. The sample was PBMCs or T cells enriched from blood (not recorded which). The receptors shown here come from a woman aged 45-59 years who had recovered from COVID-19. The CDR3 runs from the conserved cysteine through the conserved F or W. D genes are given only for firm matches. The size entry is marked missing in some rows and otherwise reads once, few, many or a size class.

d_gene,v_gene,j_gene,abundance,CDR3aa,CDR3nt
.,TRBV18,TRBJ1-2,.,CASSPPATAYGYTF,TGTGCCAGCTCACCACCGGCGACAGCCTATGGCTACACCTTC
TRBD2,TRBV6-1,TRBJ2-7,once,CASTGLAGAYEQYF,TGTGCCAGCACCGGACTAGCGGGAGCTTACGAGCAGTACTTC
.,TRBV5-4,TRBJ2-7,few,CASSLAGMIYEQYF,TGTGCCAGCAGCTTGGCAGGGATGATTTACGAGCAGTACTTC
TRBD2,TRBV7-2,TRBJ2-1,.,CASSPSGRSGNEQFF,TGTGCCAGCAGCCCTAGCGGGAGGTCGGGCAATGAGCAGTTCTTC
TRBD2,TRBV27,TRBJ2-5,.,CASSAGTSGSETQYF,TGTGCCAGCAGTGCGGGGACTAGCGGGAGTGAGACCCAGTACTTC
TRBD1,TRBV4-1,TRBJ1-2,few,CASSQEFTTGAVWGYTF,TGCGCCAGCAGCCAAGAGTTCACCACAGGGGCGGTGTGGGGCTACACCTTC
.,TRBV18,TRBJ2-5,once,CASSPPSQAKETQYF,TGTGCCAGCTCACCACCGTCGCAGGCGAAAGAGACCCAGTACTTC
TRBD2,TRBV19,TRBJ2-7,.,CASSEDGTSGTGEQYF,TGTGCCAGTAGTGAAGACGGGACTAGCGGAACGGGAGAGCAGTACTTC
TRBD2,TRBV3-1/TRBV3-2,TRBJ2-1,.,CASSQGLADNEQFF,TGTGCCAGCAGCCAGGGACTAGCGGACAATGAGCAGTTCTTC
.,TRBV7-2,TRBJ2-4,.,CASSLARSGVDIQYF,TGTGCCAGCAGCTTAGCGCGCTCCGGGGTGGACATTCAGTACTTC
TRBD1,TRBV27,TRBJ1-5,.,CASSLSWTGHNQPQHF,TGTGCCAGCAGTTTATCATGGACAGGGCACAATCAGCCCCAGCATTTT
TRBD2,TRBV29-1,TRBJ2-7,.,CSVVPVFAGGTYEQYF,TGCAGCGTTGTGCCAGTTTTTGCGGGAGGGACCTACGAGCAGTACTTC
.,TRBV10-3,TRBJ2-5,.,CAISESHRKETQYF,TGTGCCATCAGTGAGTCGCACAGAAAAGAGACCCAGTACTTC
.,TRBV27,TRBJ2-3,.,CASSNLRLVGTDTQYF,TGTGCCAGCAGCAATCTCCGACTAGTGGGCACAGATACGCAGTATTTT
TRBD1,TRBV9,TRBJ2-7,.,CASTPGQDYYEQYF,TGTGCCAGCACGCCGGGACAGGACTACTACGAGCAGTACTTC
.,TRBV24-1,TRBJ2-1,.,CATSEGTSPNEQFF,TGTGCCACCAGTGAAGGTACTAGCCCCAATGAGCAGTTCTTC
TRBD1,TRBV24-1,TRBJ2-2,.,CATSDLRNEWDRGPNTGELFF,TGTGCCACCAGTGATTTGCGGAACGAGTGGGACAGGGGACCGAACACCGGGGAGCTGTTTTTT
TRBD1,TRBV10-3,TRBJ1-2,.,CAITGTGNYGYTF,TGTGCCATCACCGGGACAGGGAACTATGGCTACACCTTC
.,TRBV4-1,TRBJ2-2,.,CASSQGLVPGELFF,TGCGCCAGCAGCCAAGGACTCGTTCCGGGGGAGCTGTTTTTT
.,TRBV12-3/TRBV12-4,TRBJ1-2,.,CASSQKQGSGYTF,TGTGCCAGCAGCCAAAAACAGGGTTCTGGCTACACCTTC
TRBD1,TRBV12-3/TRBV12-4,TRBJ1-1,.,CASTDRVAEAFF,TGTGCCAGCACCGACAGGGTGGCTGAAGCTTTCTTT
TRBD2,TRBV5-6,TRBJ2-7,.,CASSWTSGKPISAYEQYF,TGTGCCAGCAGCTGGACTAGCGGGAAGCCGATTTCGGCCTACGAGCAGTACTTC
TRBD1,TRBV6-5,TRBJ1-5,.,CASSRQGNGNQPQHF,TGTGCCAGCAGTCGACAGGGGAACGGCAATCAGCCCCAGCATTTT
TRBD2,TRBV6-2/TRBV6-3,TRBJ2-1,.,CASSYSTPQAGNEQFF,TGTGCCAGCAGTTACTCGACACCTCAAGCGGGAAATGAGCAGTTCTTC
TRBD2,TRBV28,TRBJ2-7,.,CASSSPSGSYEQYF,TGTGCCAGCAGCTCCCCTAGCGGCTCCTACGAGCAGTACTTC
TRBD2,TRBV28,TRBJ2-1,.,CASSSAGVIHNEQFF,TGTGCCAGCAGTTCAGCGGGAGTGATCCACAATGAGCAGTTCTTC
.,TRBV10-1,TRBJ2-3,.,CASSDSGVTDTQYF,TGCGCCAGCAGTGACTCGGGAGTGACAGATACGCAGTATTTT